This is a list of T cell receptor beta chains from one sample in a study of cytomegalovirus exposure and HLA in healthy donors. Libraries were prepared by immunoSEQ multiplex PCR; TCRdb keeps only in-frame clonotypes and omits some of them. The sample carries about 67,000 clones, more than 80% recorded once. The sample was PBMCs. The receptors were sampled from a woman under 40 in good health and CMV-seropositive. The CDR3 runs from the conserved cysteine through the conserved F or W. Clone sizes are given selectively: once, few, many, or a class where the clone is expanded.

CDR3 protein | V gene | clone size
CASSFGGDSPLHF | TRBV11-3 | NA
CASSGSSGSETQYF | TRBV9 | NA
CASSHSGRSTDTQYF | TRBV6-6 | NA
CATSRGWGAYEQYF | TRBV15 | NA
CASSIGGRAGNEQFF | TRBV19 | NA
CASSIEAGARPQHF | TRBV19 | NA
CASSLDEGAAYGYTF | TRBV7-8 | NA
CASQTGVDGYTF | TRBV7-9 | NA
CASSYATQGWSPLHF | TRBV6-5 | NA
CASSLFGGRASEQFF | TRBV27 | NA
CASSVTGGTDTQYF | TRBV10-2 | NA
CASSHYGRATNEKLFF | TRBV5-1 | NA
CASTGEAGGRPNEQFF | TRBV2 | NA
CASSLQVQETQYF | TRBV5-1 | NA
CASSQGAMENTEAFF | TRBV9 | NA
CASSFGLADTQYF | TRBV7-7 | NA
CASSRGLAGAGELFF | TRBV5-1 | NA
CASSLRPGQKNEKLFF | TRBV5-1 | NA
CASSRDFSNTEAFF | TRBV19 | NA
CASKQTGTVNIQYF | TRBV2 | NA
CASSFHSGGNEQFF | TRBV28 | NA
CASTLNTGYDQPQHF | TRBV28 | NA
CASSPTSGMRETQYF | TRBV18 | NA
CASSPSWGTGTDTQYF | TRBV18 | NA
CASSIRRGQGAAMNTEAFF | TRBV19 | NA
CAGGLAGDEQFF | TRBV6-1 | NA
CASSWDKGGYTF | TRBV5-1 | NA
CATSRDVRAPKYF | TRBV15 | NA
CASSLALAESTDTQYF | TRBV5-1 | NA
CASAGQGANTGELFF | TRBV7-9 | NA
CASSSRTNTGELFF | TRBV7-2 | NA
CASSALGQGNTGELFF | TRBV2 | NA
CASSRSGGFSYNEQFF | TRBV9 | NA
CASSRGLAGAVEQYF | TRBV4-1 | NA
CASSPGVQDRGETQYF | TRBV4-1 | NA
CASSFGVPRAFF | TRBV11-2 | NA
CASSLWTSATDTQYF | TRBV5-5 | once
CASSTGQGDEQYF | TRBV5-5 | NA
CASSPTRGSGSSDTQYF | TRBV18 | once
CASSAEGTSLNEQYF | TRBV9 | NA
CASSLSATGSSEQFF | TRBV28 | NA